By its share, the clone carrying this T cell receptor (beta chain) is medium-sized. The trim removed 5 bases at V and 4 bases at J, leaving 4 bases unmatched. CDR3 length: 13 amino acids. Per the germline V gene, CDR1 is LNHDA and CDR2 is SQIVND (reference sequence). These data belong to a study of metastatic and nonmetastatic thyroid tumors. Each patient came to thyroid surgery without any prior treatment (of any kind). MiXCR was used by TCRdb to re-call the PCR reads. The sample yields several thousand clones, roughly 15% seen once. The TCR comes from a female donor with papillary thyroid cancer or a benign thyroid nodule (not recorded which). Some clones in this sample may be carry-over from other donors' samples. Specimen: blood. The genes are TRBV19 and TRBJ1-2; 7 bases are shared with TRBD1. DNA of the CDR3: TGTGCCAGTAGTGGAACAGGGGTCTATGGCTACACCTTC. Protein: CASSGTGVYGYTF. The variable domain in full, with the rest retrieved from reference TRBV19 and TRBJ1-2, is DGGITQSPKYLFRKEGQNVTLSCEQNLNHDAMYWYRQDPGQGLRLIYYSQIVNDFQKGDIAEGYSVSREKKESFPLTVTSAQKNPTAFYLCASSGTGVYGYTFGSGTRLTVV.